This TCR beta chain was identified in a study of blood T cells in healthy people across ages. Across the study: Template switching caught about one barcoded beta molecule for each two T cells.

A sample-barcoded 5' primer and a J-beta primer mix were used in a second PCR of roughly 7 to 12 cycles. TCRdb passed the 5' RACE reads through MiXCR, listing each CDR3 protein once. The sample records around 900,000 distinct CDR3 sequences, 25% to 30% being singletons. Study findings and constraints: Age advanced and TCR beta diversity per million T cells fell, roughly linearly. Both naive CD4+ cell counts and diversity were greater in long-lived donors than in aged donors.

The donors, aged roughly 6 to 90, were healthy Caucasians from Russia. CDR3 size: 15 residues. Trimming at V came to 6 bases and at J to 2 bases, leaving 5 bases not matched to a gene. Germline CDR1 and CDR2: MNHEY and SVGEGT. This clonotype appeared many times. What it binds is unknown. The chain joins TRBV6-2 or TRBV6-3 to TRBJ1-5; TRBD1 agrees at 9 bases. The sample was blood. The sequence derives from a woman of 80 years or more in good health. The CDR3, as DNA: TGTGCCAGCAGGATGGACAGGGGTGGCAATCAGCCCCAGCATTTT. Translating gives CASRMDRGGNQPQHF.